The present entry profiles one T cell receptor (beta chain) with its context. The antigen is not known. This sample was included in a study of T-cell reconstitution after alpha-beta-depleted transplantation in children. The CDR3 spans 13 residues. The V gene's germline CDR1 is SSHAT and CDR2 FNYEAQ (reference sequence). Trimming pared 3 bases from V and 9 bases from J, leaving 12 bases between. Study conclusions and caveats: The study reportedly traced alpha-beta T cells about two months after transplant to several hundred expanded graft clones. Surviving recipient T cells and thymic progenitors produced the high day-60 TCRbeta diversity seen in some patients. A year post-transplant, T-cell counts and diversity derived mostly from newly produced T cells.

It was with unique molecular identifiers that the TCRbeta library was prepared. TCRdb re-called the PCR reads with MiXCR, one entry per CDR3 protein. Of around 16,000 distinct CDR3 sequences detected, less than 9.5% appear once; the ten largest clones hold 35% to 45%. The gene calls are TRBV7-7 and TRBJ2-1; maybe TRBD2 (6 bases). The starting material was PBMCs, mostly from graft donor cells, obtained 60 days after TCRalphabeta/CD19-depleted stem cell transplant. This receptor was identified in a boy in the first two years of life who had a stem cell transplant for Wiskott-Aldrich syndrome, so the T cells may come from the graft donor. CDR3 in DNA: TGTGCCAGCAGCTTCCAGGGAGGCGGTGAGCAGTTCTTC. Its translation is CASSFQGGGEQFF.